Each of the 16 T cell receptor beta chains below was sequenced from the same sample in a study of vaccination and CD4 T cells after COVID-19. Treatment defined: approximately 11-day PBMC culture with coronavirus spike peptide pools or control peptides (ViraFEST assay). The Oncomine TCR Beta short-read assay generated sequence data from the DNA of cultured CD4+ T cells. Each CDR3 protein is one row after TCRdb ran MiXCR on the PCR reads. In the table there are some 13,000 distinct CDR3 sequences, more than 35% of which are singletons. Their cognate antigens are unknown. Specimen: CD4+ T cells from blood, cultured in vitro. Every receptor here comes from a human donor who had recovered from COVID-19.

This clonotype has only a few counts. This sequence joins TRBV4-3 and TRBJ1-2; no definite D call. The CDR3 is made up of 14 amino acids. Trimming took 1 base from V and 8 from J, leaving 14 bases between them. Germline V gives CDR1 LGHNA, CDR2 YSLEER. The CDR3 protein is CASSQGRHEGGYTF. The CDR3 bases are TGCGCCAGCAGCCAAGGGCGACATGAGGGAGGCTACACCTTC.

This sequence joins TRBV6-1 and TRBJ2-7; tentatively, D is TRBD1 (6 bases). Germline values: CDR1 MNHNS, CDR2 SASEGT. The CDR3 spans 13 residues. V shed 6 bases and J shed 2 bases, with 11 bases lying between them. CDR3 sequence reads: CASRPSGAYEQYF. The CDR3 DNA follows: TGTGCCAGCAGACCCTCAGGGGCCTACGAGCAGTACTTC.

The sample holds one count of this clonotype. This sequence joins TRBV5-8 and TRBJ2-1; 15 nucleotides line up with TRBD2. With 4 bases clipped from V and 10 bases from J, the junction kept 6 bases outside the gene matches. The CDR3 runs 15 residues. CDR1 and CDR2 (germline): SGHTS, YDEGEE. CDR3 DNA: TGTGCCAGCAGCCTAGGACTAGCGGGGGGGAAAGAGCAGTTCTTC. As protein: CASSLGLAGGKEQFF.

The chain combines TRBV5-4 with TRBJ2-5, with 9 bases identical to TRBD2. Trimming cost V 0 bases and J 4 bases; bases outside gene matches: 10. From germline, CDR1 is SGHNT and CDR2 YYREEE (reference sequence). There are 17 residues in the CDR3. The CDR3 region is CASSLDLKRGAGETQYF. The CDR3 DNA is TGTGCCAGCAGCTTGGATTTAAAGCGGGGGGCGGGAGAGACCCAGTACTTC. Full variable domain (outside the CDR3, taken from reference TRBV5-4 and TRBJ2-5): ETGVTQSPTHLIKTRGQQVTLRCSSQSGHNTVSWYQQALGQGPQFIFQYYREEENGRGNFPPRFSGLQFPNYSSELNVNALELDDSALYLCASSLDLKRGAGETQYFGPGTRLLVL.

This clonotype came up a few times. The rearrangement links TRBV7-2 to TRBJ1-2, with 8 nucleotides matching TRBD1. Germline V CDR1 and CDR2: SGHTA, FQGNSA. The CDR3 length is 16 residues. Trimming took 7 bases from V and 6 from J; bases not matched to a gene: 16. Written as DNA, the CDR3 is TGTGCCAGCACCGACTCCATCCTCCGGACAGGGAATGGCTACACCTTC. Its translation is CASTDSILRTGNGYTF.

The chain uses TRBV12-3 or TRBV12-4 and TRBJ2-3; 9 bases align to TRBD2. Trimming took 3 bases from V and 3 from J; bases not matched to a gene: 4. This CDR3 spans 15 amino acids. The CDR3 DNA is TGTGCCAGCAGTTTTGGCGGGGGGGCTACAGATACGCAGTATTTT. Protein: CASSFGGGATDTQYF.

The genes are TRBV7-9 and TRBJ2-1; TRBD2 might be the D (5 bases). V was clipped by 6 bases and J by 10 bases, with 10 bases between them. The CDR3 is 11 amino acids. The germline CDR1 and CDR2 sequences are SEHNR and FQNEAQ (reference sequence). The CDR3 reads CASSRTREQFF. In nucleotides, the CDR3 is TGTGCCAGCAGTCGTACTAGGGAGCAGTTCTTC.

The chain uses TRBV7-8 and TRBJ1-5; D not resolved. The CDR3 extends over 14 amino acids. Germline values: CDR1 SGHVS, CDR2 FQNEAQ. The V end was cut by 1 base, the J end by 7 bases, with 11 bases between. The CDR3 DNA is TGTGCCAGCAGCTTAGGGGATTTGGGACAGCCCCAGCATTTT. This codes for CASSLGDLGQPQHF. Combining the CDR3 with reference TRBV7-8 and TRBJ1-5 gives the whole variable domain GAGVSQSPRYKVAKRGQDVALRCDPISGHVSLFWYQQALGQGPEFLTYFQNEAQLDKSGLPSDRFFAERPEGSVSTLKIQRTQQEDSAVYLCASSLGDLGQPQHFGDGTRLSIL.

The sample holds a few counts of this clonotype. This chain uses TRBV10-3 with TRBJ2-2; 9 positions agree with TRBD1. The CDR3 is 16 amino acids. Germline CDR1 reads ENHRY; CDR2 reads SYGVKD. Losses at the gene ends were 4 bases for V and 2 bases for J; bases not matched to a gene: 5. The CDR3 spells CAISGGQGYNTGELFF. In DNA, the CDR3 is TGTGCCATCAGTGGGGGACAGGGATATAACACCGGGGAGCTGTTTTTT.

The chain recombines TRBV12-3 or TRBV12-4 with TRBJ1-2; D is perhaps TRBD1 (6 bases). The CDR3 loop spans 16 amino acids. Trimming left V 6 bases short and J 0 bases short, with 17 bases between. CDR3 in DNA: TGTGCCAGCAGCCCTCGTCAGGGGTTGACTAACTATGGCTACACCTTC. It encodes CASSPRQGLTNYGYTF.

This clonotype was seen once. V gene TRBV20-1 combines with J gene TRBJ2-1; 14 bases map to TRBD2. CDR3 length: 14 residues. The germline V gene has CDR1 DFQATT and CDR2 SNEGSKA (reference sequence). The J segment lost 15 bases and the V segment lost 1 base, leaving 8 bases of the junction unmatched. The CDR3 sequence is CSARGTSGGFGAFF. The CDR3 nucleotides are TGCAGTGCTAGAGGGACTAGCGGGGGGTTCGGCGCGTTCTTC.

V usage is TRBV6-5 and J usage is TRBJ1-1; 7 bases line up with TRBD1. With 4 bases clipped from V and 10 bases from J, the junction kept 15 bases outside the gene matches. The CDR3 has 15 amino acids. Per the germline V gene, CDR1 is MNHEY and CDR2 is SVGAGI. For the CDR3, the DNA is TGTGCCAGCAGTTCCCCGGGAGGGGGCGCGGCAGGAGCTTTCTTT. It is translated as CASSSPGGGAAGAFF.

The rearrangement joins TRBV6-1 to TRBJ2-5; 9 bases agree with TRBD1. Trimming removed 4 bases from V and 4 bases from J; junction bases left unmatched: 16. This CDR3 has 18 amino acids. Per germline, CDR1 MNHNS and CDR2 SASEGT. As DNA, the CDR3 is TGTGCCAGCAGTGGGGACAGGGACCTTAGACGGGGAAGAGAGACCCAGTACTTC. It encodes CASSGDRDLRRGRETQYF.

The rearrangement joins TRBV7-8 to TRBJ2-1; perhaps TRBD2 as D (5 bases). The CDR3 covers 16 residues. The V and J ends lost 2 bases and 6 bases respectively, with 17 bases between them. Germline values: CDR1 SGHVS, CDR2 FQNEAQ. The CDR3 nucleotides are TGTGCCAGCAGCTTAATCGGGGTCGTGGTGGGCAATGAGCAGTTCTTC. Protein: CASSLIGVVVGNEQFF.

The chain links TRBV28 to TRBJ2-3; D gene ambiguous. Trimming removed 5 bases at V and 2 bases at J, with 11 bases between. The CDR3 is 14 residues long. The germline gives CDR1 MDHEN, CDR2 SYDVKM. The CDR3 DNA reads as TGTGCCAGCAGTACTCGGACCTCCACAGATACGCAGTATTTT. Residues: CASSTRTSTDTQYF.

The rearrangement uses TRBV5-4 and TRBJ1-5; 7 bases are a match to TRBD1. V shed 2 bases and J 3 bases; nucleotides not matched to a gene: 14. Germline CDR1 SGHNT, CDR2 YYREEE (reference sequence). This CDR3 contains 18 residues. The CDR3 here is CASSFDRVYLTFNQPQHF. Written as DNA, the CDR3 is TGTGCCAGCAGCTTTGACAGGGTTTACCTCACCTTCAATCAGCCCCAGCATTTT.